Sequencing of this T cell receptor beta chain was carried out in a study of T cell repertoires in cytomegalovirus infection. The study's findings and limits: The ex vivo response was dominated by HLA-C-restricted CMV-specific TCR beta clonotypes.

The CDR3 covers 18 residues. V dropped 5 bases and J dropped 4 bases, with 27 bases sitting between them. Germline values: CDR1 SGDLS, CDR2 YYNGEE. TCRdb reprocessed the reads via MiXCR and lists one record per CDR3 protein. The data hold some 800,000 distinct CDR3 sequences, with about 30% observed a single time. On this clonotype itself: The antigen is undetermined.

The TCR sequence derives from a human donor in good health (CMV status not recorded). Some clones in this sample may be carry-over from other donors' samples. This sample comprised cultured CD8+ T cells from PBMCs, obtained from culture after CMV antigen stimulation. The V call is TRBV9, the J call TRBJ1-2; D uncertain. CDR3 in amino acids: CASRHHNNDKSYSYGYTF. The CDR3 DNA is TGTGCCAGCAGACATCACAACAATGACAAGTCCTATTCCTATGGCTACACCTTC.